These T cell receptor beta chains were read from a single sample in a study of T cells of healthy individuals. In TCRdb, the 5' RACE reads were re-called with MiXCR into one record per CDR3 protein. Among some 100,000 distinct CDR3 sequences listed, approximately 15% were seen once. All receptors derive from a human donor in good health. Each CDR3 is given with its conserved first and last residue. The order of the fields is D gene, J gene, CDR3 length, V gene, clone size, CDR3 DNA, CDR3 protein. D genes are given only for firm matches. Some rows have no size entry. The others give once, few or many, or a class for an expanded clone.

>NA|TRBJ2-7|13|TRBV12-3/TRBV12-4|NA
TGTGCCAGCAGTTCACCGGATTCCTACGAGCAGTACTTC
CASSSPDSYEQYF
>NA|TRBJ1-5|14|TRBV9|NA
TGTGCCAGCAGCGTAGACCCCCGAGCCGGGCCCCAGCATTTT
CASSVDPRAGPQHF
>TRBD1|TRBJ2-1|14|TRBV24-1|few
TGTGCCACCAGTGATCCTTGGGACAGTAATGAGCAGTTCTTC
CATSDPWDSNEQFF
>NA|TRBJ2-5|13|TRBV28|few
TGTGCCAGCAGTTTGGGAGTCTTAGAGACCCAGTACTTC
CASSLGVLETQYF
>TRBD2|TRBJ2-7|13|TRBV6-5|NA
TGTGCCAGCACGGGAGCGGGACTATACGAGCAGTACTTC
CASTGAGLYEQYF
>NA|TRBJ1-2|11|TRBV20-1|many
TGCAGTGCTTCGCTTGGGACCGGCTACACCTTC
CSASLGTGYTF
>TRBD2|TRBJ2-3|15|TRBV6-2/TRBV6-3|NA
TGTGCCAGCAGTTTCCTAGCGGGAGAACCAGATACGCAGTATTTT
CASSFLAGEPDTQYF
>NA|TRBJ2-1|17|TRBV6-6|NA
TGTGCCAGCAGTTACTTACAAACAGGTCTCCCCTACAATGAGCAGTTCTTC
CASSYLQTGLPYNEQFF
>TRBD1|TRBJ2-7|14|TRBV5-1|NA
TGCGCCAGCAGCCGGGGAGGACAGGGTAAGGAAGAGTACTTC
CASSRGGQGKEEYF
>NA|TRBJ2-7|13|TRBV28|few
TGTGCCAGCAGCCCCCGCGACCTCTACGAGCAGTACTTC
CASSPRDLYEQYF
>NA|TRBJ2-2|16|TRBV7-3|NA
TGTGCCAGCAGCCACCCATCTATATCGGGGACCGGGGAGCTGTTTTTT
CASSHPSISGTGELFF
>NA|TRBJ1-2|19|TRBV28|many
TGTGCCAGCAGAAACGACTATATGGTCGCTCGTTTCGGTAACTATGGCTACACCTTC
CASRNDYMVARFGNYGYTF
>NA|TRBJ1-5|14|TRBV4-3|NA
TGCGCCAGCAGCCCCGACCCGACGGGGCAGCCCCAGCATTTT
CASSPDPTGQPQHF
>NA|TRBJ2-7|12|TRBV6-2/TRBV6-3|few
TGTGCCAGCAAGCAACAGGGACACGAGCAGTACTTC
CASKQQGHEQYF
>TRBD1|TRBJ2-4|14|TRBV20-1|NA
TGCAGTGCCCGTCCCGGGACAGGGTCGAACATTCAGTACTTC
CSARPGTGSNIQYF
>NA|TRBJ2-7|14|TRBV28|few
TGTGCCAGCAGCCAAGCGGGTGGGTCCTACGAGCAGTACTTC
CASSQAGGSYEQYF
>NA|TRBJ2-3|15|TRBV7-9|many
TGTGCCAGCAGCTTTGGTGGGAGCGGGACAGATACGCAGTATTTT
CASSFGGSGTDTQYF
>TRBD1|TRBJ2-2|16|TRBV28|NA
TGTGCCAGCAGTTTATTCTCCGGGACAGGGGCCGGGGAGCTGTTTTTT
CASSLFSGTGAGELFF
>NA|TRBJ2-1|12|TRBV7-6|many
TGTGCCAGCAGCTTATCGAGGGGCAGAGAGTTCTTC
CASSLSRGREFF
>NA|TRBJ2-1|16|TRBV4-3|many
TGCGCCAGCAGCCAGTCCGCTTCCACCACCTACAATGAGCAGTTCTTC
CASSQSASTTYNEQFF
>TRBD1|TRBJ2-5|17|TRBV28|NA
TGTGCCAGCAGTCGCCGAACCGGGACAGGGAGGGAAGAGACCCAGTACTTC
CASSRRTGTGREETQYF
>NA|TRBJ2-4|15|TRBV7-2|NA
TGTGCCAGCAGCGTAACAGGATACGGCAAAAACATTCAGTACTTC
CASSVTGYGKNIQYF
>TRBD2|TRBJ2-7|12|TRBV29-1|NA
TGCAGCGTTCGGGAGGGGCTCGACGAGCAGTACTTC
CSVREGLDEQYF
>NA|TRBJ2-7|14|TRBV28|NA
TGTGCCAGCAGGTCTCCGGGACGGAGTTACGAGCAGTACTTC
CASRSPGRSYEQYF
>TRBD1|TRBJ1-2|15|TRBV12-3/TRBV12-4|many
TGTGCCAGCTCGATCCTGGACAGGATGAACTATGGCTACACCTTC
CASSILDRMNYGYTF
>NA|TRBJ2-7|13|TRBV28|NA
TGTGCCAGCAGTTTGTACAGGAGTTACGAGCAGTACTTC
CASSLYRSYEQYF
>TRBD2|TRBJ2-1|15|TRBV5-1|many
TGCGCCAGCAGCTTAGTGGCGGGAGGCGGCAATGAGCAGTTCTTC
CASSLVAGGGNEQFF
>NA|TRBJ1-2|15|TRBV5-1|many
TGCGCCAGCAGCCCTAGCCCAGACAGCCCCTATGGCTACACCTTC
CASSPSPDSPYGYTF
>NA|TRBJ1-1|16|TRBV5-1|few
TGCGCCAGCAGCTTGACGTCGGGGTCCGTGAACACTGAAGCTTTCTTT
CASSLTSGSVNTEAFF
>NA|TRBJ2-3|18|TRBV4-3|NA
TGCGCCAGCAGCCTTGAAGCCGGGACACCACTTGGAACAGATACGCAGTATTTT
CASSLEAGTPLGTDTQYF
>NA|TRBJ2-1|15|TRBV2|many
TGTGCCAGCAGTGAAATCGGGGGCTCCTACAATGAGCAGTTCTTC
CASSEIGGSYNEQFF
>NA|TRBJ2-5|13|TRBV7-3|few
TGTGCCAGCAGCTTGACTTCGAGAGAGACCCAGTACTTC
CASSLTSRETQYF
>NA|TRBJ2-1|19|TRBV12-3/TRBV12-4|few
TGTGCCAGCAGTTTTCGTATAGGACTAGGGGGACCGTCCTACAATGAGCAGTTCTTC
CASSFRIGLGGPSYNEQFF
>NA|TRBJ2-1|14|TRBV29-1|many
TGCAGCGTTGAAGCACCAAGCTCCTACAATGAGCAGTTCTTC
CSVEAPSSYNEQFF
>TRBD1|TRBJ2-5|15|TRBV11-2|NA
TGTGCCAGCAGCCAAAACGGACAGGAACAAGAGACCCAGTACTTC
CASSQNGQEQETQYF
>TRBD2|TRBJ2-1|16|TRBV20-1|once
TGCAGTGTTCGAGGCGCGGGGGGGCGCTCCTACAATGAGCAGTTCTTC
CSVRGAGGRSYNEQFF
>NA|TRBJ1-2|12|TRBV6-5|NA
TGTGCCAGCAGTAGTCCCGGGACCGAGGCCACCTTC
CASSSPGTEATF
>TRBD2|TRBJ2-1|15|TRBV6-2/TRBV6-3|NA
TGTGCCAGCAGTCAATCGGTTAGCGGGCCCAATGAGCAGTTCTTC
CASSQSVSGPNEQFF
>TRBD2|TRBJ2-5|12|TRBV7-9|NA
TGTGCCAGCAGGGGGGGGAGCGAGACCCAGTACTTC
CASRGGSETQYF
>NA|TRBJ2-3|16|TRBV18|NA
TGTGCCAGCTCACCAATTTTAGGGACGGACACAGATACGCAGTATTTT
CASSPILGTDTDTQYF
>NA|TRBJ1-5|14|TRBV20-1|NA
TGCAGTGCCACGAGGGGGGCAGGGGATCAGCCCCAGCATTTT
CSATRGAGDQPQHF
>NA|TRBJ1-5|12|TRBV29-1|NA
TGCAGCGTTCGAACCGAGGGTCAGCCCCAGCATTTT
CSVRTEGQPQHF
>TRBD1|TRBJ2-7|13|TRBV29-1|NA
TGCAGCATTTTGGGTGGACAGGGCTACGAGCAGTACTTC
CSILGGQGYEQYF
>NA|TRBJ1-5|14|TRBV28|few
TGTGCCAGCAGTTTCGGCGACAACTATCAGCCCCAGCATTTT
CASSFGDNYQPQHF
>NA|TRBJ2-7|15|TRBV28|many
TGTGCCAGCGCCCTGCCGCGGGATGAAAACTACGAGCAGTACTTC
CASALPRDENYEQYF
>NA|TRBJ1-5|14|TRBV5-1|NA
TGCGCCAGCAGTGGCGGAGAAAGCAATCAGCCCCAGCATTTT
CASSGGESNQPQHF
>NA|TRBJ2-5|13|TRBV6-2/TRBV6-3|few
TGTGCCAGCAGCTTGCTCCGTCAAGAGACCCAGTACTTC
CASSLLRQETQYF
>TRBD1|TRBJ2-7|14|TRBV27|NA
TGTGCCAGCAGTCCCTCCGGGACAGGCTACGAGCAGTACTTC
CASSPSGTGYEQYF
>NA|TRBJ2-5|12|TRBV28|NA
TGTGCCACCACGGGACTTCCAAGGACCCAGTACTTC
CATTGLPRTQYF
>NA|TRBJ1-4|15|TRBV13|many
TGTGCCAGCAGCATCAGCCTCGCAACTAATGAAAAACTGTTTTTT
CASSISLATNEKLFF
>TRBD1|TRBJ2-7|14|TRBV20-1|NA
TGCAGTGCTCCCTGGGACAGGGGGGTCTACGAGCAGTACTTC
CSAPWDRGVYEQYF
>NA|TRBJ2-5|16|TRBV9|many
TGTGCCAGCAGCGTAGGAGGGCAGGGGCAACGGGAGACCCAGTACTTC
CASSVGGQGQRETQYF
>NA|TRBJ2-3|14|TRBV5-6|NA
TGTGCCAGCAGCTTGTCGCTCCTCCGGGGTACGCAGTATTTT
CASSLSLLRGTQYF
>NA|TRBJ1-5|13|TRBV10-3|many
TGTGCCATCAGTGACTCGGGGGATCAGCCCCAGCATTTT
CAISDSGDQPQHF
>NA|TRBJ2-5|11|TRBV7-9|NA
TGTGCCAGCAGCCAAAGTGGGACCCAGTACTTC
CASSQSGTQYF
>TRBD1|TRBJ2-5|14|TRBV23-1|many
TGCGCCAGCAGTCAATCAGGGACAGAGGAGACCCAGTACTTC
CASSQSGTEETQYF
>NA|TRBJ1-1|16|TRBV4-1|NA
TGCGCCAGCAGCCAAGATCGTGTCAGGGGATTGACTGAAGCTTTCTTT
CASSQDRVRGLTEAFF
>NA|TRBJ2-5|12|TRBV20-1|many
TGCAGTGCTAGACGGTCCCAAGAGACCCAGTACTTC
CSARRSQETQYF